The table lists the clone carrying this T cell receptor (beta chain) with many counts. What it binds is unknown. Axillary draining lymph nodes of breast cancer patients supplied the node samples. This sample was included in a study of breast tumors, draining lymph nodes, adjacent tissues. Study-wide results and limits: Tumor TCR diversity was below lymph nodes but above nontumor tissue. Compared with basal-like, luminal-like tumors shared significantly more repertoire with nontumor tissue.

TCRdb independently ran MiXCR on the multiplex PCR reads; one entry per CDR3 protein. The top ten hold 8.1% of the sample, which has about 89,000 distinct CDR3 sequences, around 30% seen once. Looked up from germline, CDR1 is LGHDT and CDR2 is YNNKEL (reference sequence). This CDR3 region has 14 residues. Trimming stripped 4 bases from V and 4 bases from J, with 10 bases between. This receptor was obtained from a female donor with breast cancer. Some clones in this sample may be carry-over from other donors' samples. The sample taken for sequencing was axillary lymph node tissue. The V gene is TRBV3-1, the J gene TRBJ2-2, with D perhaps matching TRBD1 or TRBD2 (6 bases each). The CDR3 DNA follows: TGTGCCAGCAGCCCCCGGGGGCCCACCGGGGAGCTGTTTTTT. It specifies CASSPRGPTGELFF. Full variable domain (missing parts from reference TRBV3-1 and TRBJ2-2): DTAVSQTPKYLVTQMGNDKSIKCEQNLGHDTMYWYKQDSKKFLKIMFSYNNKELIINETVPNRFSPKSPDKAHLNLHINSLELGDSAVYFCASSPRGPTGELFFGEGSRLTVL.